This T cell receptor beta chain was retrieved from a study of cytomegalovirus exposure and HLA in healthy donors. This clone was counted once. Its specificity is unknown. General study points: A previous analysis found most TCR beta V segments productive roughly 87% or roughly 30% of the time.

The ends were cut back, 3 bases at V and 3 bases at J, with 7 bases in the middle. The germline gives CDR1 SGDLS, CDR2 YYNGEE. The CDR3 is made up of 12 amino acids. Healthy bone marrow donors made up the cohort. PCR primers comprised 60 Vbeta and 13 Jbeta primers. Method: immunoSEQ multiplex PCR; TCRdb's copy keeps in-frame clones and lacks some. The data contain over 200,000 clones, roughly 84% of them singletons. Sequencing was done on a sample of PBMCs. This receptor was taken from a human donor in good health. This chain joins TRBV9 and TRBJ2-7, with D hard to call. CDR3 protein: CASSATFYEQYF. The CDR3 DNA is TGTGCCAGCAGCGCTACCTTCTACGAGCAGTACTTC.